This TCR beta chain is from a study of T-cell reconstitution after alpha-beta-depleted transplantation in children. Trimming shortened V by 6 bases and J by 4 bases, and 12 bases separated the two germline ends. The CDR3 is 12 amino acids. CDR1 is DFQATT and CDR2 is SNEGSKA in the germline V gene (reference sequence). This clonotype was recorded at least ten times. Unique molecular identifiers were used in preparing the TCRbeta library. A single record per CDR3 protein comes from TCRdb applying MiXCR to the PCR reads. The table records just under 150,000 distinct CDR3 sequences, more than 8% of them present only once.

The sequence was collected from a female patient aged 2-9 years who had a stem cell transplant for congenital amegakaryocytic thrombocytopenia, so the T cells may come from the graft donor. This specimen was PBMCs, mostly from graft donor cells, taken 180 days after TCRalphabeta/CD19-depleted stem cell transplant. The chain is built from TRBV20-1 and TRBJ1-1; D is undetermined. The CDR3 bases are TGCAGTGCCGAGACACCCCTCACTGAAGCTTTCTTT. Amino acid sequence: CSAETPLTEAFF.